This T cell receptor (beta chain) was sequenced during a study of cytomegalovirus exposure and HLA in healthy donors. Use of 60 Vbeta and 13 Jbeta primers characterized the PCR. Here immunoSEQ multiplex PCR was the method, and the copy in TCRdb shows in-frame clones only, minus some. The sample shows roughly 220,000 clones, roughly 80% of them seen only once. Remarks on this clone: What it binds is not known.

The CDR3 runs to 16 residues. The germline V gene encodes CDR1 MDHEN and CDR2 SYDVKM. Deletions cut 1 base from V and 3 bases from J, with 14 bases between. The study's findings and limits: Later on, analysis showed that most CMV-associated TCR beta chains appeared to be HLA-restricted. Available immune exposure information covered CMV serostatus only.

The clonotype was recovered from a man between 50 and 59 years old in good health and CMV-seronegative. Sequences were obtained from PBMCs. The genes are TRBV28 and TRBJ2-3; a weak D match, TRBD2 (5 bases). Here the CDR3 DNA reads TGTGCCAGCAGTTTATCTGGTGCGGGCGGGACAGATACGCAGTATTTT. Protein sequence: CASSLSGAGGTDTQYF. Together with reference TRBV28 and TRBJ2-3, the CDR3 gives the full variable domain: DVKVTQSSRYLVKRTGEKVFLECVQDMDHENMFWYRQDPGLGLRLIYFSYDVKMKEKGDIPEGYSVSREKKERFSLILESASTNQTSMYLCASSLSGAGGTDTQYFGPGTRLTVL.